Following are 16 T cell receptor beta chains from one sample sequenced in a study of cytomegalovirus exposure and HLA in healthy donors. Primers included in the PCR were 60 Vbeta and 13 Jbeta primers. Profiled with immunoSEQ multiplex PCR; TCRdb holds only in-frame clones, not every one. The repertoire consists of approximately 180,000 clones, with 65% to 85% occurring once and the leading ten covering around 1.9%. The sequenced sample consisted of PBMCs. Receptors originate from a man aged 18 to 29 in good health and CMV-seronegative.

For the CDR3, the DNA is TGTGCCACCTCAATAGCGGGGGGCCTCTCCTACGAGCAGTACTTC. It codes for CATSIAGGLSYEQYF. The V gene is TRBV27, the J gene TRBJ2-7, with 10 positions matching TRBD2. Germline assignment: CDR1 MNHEY and CDR2 SMNVEV (reference sequence). This CDR3 has 15 amino acids. The V gene end was trimmed by 10 bases and the J gene end by 0 bases; junction bases not matched to a gene: 9.

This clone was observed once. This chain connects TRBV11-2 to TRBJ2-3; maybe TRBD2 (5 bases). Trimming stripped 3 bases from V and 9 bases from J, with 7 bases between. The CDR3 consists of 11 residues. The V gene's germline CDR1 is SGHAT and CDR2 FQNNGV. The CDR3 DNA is TGTGCCAGCAGCTTTGGGAGCACGCAGTATTTT. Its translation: CASSFGSTQYF.

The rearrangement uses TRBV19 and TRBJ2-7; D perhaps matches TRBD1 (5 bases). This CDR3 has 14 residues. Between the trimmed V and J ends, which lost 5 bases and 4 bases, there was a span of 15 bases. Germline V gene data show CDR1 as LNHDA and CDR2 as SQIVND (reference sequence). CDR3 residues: CASSPQGTHYEQYF. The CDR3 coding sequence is TGTGCCAGTAGTCCTCAGGGAACCCATTACGAGCAGTACTTC.

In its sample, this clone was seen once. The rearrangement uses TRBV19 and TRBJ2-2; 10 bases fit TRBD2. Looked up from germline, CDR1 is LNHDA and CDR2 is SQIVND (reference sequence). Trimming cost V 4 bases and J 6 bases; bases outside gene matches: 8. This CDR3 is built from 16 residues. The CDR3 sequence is CASSTKREGPPGELFF. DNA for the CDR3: TGTGCCAGTAGTACGAAGCGGGAGGGCCCTCCCGGGGAGCTGTTTTTT.

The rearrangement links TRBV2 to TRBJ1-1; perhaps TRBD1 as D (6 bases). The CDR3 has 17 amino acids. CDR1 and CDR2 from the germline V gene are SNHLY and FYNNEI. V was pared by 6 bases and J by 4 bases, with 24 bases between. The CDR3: CASRAGGRGSTGTEAFF. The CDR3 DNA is TGTGCCAGCAGGGCGGGGGGGCGCGGGTCGACGGGCACTGAAGCTTTCTTT.

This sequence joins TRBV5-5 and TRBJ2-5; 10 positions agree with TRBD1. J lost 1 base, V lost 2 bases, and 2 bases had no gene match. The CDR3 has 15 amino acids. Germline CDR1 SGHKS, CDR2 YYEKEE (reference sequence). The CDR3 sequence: CASSFGTGAQETQYF. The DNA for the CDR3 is TGTGCCAGCAGCTTTGGGACAGGGGCCCAAGAGACCCAGTACTTC.

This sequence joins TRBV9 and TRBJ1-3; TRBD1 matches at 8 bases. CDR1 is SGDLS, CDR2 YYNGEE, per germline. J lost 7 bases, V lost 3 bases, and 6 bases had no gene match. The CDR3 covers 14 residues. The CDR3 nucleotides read TGTGCCAGCAGCGCTATGAACAGGGGGAACACCATATATTTT. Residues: CASSAMNRGNTIYF.

CDR3 sequence (DNA): TGCGCCAGCAGCCAAGAATTGAAACTTAGCTATGGCTACACCTTC. The encoded protein is CASSQELKLSYGYTF. This chain joins TRBV4-3 and TRBJ1-2, with D uncertain. The V and J ends lost 0 bases and 4 bases respectively, with 12 bases between them. Per the germline V gene, CDR1 is LGHNA and CDR2 is YSLEER. This CDR3 has 15 amino acids.

The CDR3: CASSPGTGFWETQYF. The DNA of the CDR3 is TGCGCCAGCAGCCCGGGGACAGGGTTTTGGGAGACCCAGTACTTC. The V and J genes are TRBV5-1 and TRBJ2-5, with 9 positions matching TRBD1. Germline V gene lookup returns CDR1 SGHRS and CDR2 YFSETQ. This CDR3 is built from 15 residues. Germline trimming cut 4 bases from V and 5 bases from J; bases unmatched to any gene: 9.

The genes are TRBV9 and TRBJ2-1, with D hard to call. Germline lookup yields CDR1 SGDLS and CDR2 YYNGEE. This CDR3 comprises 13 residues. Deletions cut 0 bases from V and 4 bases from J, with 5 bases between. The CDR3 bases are TGTGCCAGCAGCGTAGAGACTTACAATGAGCAGTTCTTC. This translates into CASSVETYNEQFF.

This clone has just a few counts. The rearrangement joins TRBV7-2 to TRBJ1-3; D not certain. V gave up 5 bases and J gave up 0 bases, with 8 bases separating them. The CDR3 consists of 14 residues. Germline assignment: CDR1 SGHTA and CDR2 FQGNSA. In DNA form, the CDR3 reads TGTGCCAGCAGCCCCCTAGGCTCTGGAAACACCATATATTTT. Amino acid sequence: CASSPLGSGNTIYF.

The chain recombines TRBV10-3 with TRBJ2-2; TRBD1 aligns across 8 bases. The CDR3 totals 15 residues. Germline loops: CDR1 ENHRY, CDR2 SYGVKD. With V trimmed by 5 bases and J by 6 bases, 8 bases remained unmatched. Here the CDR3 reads CAISFMGQEAGELFF. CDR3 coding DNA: TGTGCCATCAGTTTTATGGGACAGGAAGCCGGGGAGCTGTTTTTT.

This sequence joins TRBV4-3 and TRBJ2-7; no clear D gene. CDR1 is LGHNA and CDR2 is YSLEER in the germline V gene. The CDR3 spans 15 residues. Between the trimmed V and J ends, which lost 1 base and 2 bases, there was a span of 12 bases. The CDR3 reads CASSQGSRGPYEQYF. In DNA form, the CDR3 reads TGCGCCAGCAGCCAAGGATCACGAGGCCCCTACGAGCAGTACTTC.

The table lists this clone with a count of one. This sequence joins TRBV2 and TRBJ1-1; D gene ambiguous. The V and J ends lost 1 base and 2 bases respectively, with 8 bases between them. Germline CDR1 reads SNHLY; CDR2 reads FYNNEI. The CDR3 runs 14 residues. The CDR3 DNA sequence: TGTGCCAGCAGTGAAGACAGTCTTAACACTGAAGCTTTCTTT. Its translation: CASSEDSLNTEAFF.

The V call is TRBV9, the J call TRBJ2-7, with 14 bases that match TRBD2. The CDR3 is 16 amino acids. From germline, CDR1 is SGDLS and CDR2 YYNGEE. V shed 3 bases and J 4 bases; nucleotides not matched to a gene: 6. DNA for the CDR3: TGTGCCAGCAGCGCGACTAGCGGGAGGGGTACGTACGAGCAGTACTTC. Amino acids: CASSATSGRGTYEQYF. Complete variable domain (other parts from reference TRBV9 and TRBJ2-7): DSGVTQTPKHLITATGQRVTLRCSPRSGDLSVYWYQQSLDQGLQFLIQYYNGEERAKGNILERFSAQQFPDLHSELNLSSLELGDSALYFCASSATSGRGTYEQYFGPGTRLTVT.

The chain's CDR3 is CASSISLAPNNEQFF. As DNA, the CDR3 is TGTGCCAGTAGTATAAGCCTAGCGCCCAACAATGAGCAGTTCTTC. The V call is TRBV19, the J call TRBJ2-1; D may be TRBD2 (6 bases). The CDR3 extends over 15 amino acids. Trimming removed 2 bases at V and 5 bases at J, with 13 bases between. The germline CDR1 and CDR2 sequences are LNHDA and SQIVND (reference sequence).